Each of the 25 T cell receptor beta chains below was sequenced from the same sample in a study of OX40 agonist ivuxolimab in advanced cancers. Assay used: immunoSEQ multiplex PCR; TCRdb lists only in-frame clones, some missing. Among 85,000 to 100,000 clones listed, 75% to 95% were seen once. The sequences come from CD4+ or CD8+ T cells sorted from blood, collected in a trial of the OX40 agonist ivuxolimab. The receptors here all came from an adult with an advanced solid tumor such as melanoma, head and neck, liver or kidney cancer.

V usage is TRBV19 and J usage is TRBJ1-1; 8 bases align to TRBD1. CDR3 size: 16 residues. Germline CDR1 and CDR2: LNHDA and SQIVND (reference sequence). After removal of 4 bases from V and 1 base from J, the junction contained 8 bases not matched to a gene. CDR3: CASSTGQGRRNTEAFF. CDR3 DNA sequence: TGTGCCAGTAGTACCGGACAGGGTCGGCGGAACACTGAAGCTTTCTTT.

In its sample, this clone was seen once. The chain combines TRBV11-2 with TRBJ2-1; D not certain. CDR3 length: 14 amino acids. CDR1 is SGHAT, CDR2 FQNNGV, per germline. Trimming stripped 1 base from V and 3 bases from J, with 7 bases between. This CDR3 reads CASSLGGHYNEQFF. CDR3 coding DNA: TGTGCCAGCAGCTTAGGGGGTCACTACAATGAGCAGTTCTTC.

This chain connects TRBV2 to TRBJ2-3, with 15 bases matching TRBD2. CDR3 length: 19 amino acids. The germline CDR1 and CDR2 sequences are SNHLY and FYNNEI. V shed 6 bases and J 2 bases; nucleotides not matched to a gene: 12. In DNA form, the CDR3 reads TGTGCCAGCAGCGACCTTTCCGGGACTAGCGGGAGGAACACAGATACGCAGTATTTT. This gives the protein CASSDLSGTSGRNTDTQYF.

This sequence joins TRBV4-2 and TRBJ2-1; 7 bases align to TRBD2. V was clipped by 0 bases and J by 7 bases; unmatched bases: 9. The CDR3 has 16 residues. Looked up from germline, CDR1 is LGHNA and CDR2 is YNFKEQ. For the CDR3, the DNA is TGTGCCAGCAGCCAAGATAGGGCGGGAGCTGCGAATGAGCAGTTCTTC. Its protein product is CASSQDRAGAANEQFF.

The rearrangement uses TRBV7-2 and TRBJ2-3, with TRBD2 matching 8 bases. Trimming at V came to 5 bases and at J to 13 bases, leaving 11 bases not matched to a gene. This CDR3 has 13 amino acids. The germline V gene has CDR1 SGHTA and CDR2 FQGNSA. CDR3 region: CASSRGGQEQEYF. DNA of the CDR3: TGTGCCAGCAGCCGCGGGGGGCAGGAGCAGGAGTATTTT.

J is TRBJ2-2 and V is TRBV30; TRBD2 matches at 8 bases. Germline CDR1 reads GTSNPN; CDR2 reads SVGIG (reference sequence). CDR3 length: 15 residues. V was pared by 2 bases and J by 5 bases, with 7 bases of the junction left unmatched. CDR3 residues: CAWSRLAGLTGELFF. CDR3 DNA: TGTGCCTGGAGTCGATTAGCGGGGTTGACCGGGGAGCTGTTTTTT.

The chain employs TRBV7-9 and TRBJ2-4; TRBD2 might be the D (6 bases). Trimming removed 0 bases from V and 2 bases from J, with 14 bases in between. CDR1 SEHNR and CDR2 FQNEAQ come from the germline V gene (reference sequence). CDR3 length equals 17 residues. CDR3 sequence: CASSLASGAGSKNIQYF. The DNA for the CDR3 is TGTGCCAGCAGCTTAGCGTCGGGAGCTGGCTCCAAAAACATTCAGTACTTC.

The chain joins TRBV6-5 to TRBJ1-5; D is uncertain. Trimming took 5 bases from V and 1 from J, leaving 6 bases between them. Germline V gene data show CDR1 as MNHEY and CDR2 as SVGAGI. The CDR3 extends over 13 amino acids. In DNA form, the CDR3 reads TGTGCCAGCAGTCGTGCAAGCAATCAGCCCCAGCATTTT. Its translation: CASSRASNQPQHF.

In its sample, this clone was seen once. The V gene is TRBV4-2, the J gene TRBJ1-4, with D hard to call. The germline V gene encodes CDR1 LGHNA and CDR2 YNFKEQ. The CDR3 sequence is 15 residues long. The V and J ends lost 0 bases and 7 bases respectively, with 12 bases between them. This CDR3 reads CASSQDPGIFEKLFF. For the CDR3, the DNA is TGTGCCAGCAGCCAAGATCCGGGTATATTTGAAAAACTGTTTTTT.

The chain couples TRBV7-3 to TRBJ2-3, with D perhaps assigned TRBD1 or TRBD2 (5 bases each). Germline V gene sequence: CDR1 SGHTA, CDR2 FQGTGA. The CDR3 extends over 12 amino acids. The V gene lost 4 bases and the J gene lost 6 bases, with 8 bases spanning the gap. The CDR3 DNA sequence: TGTGCCAGCAGCTCCGGGGCGGATACGCAGTATTTT. Translating it yields CASSSGADTQYF. Using reference TRBV7-3 and TRBJ2-3 for the parts outside the CDR3, the full variable domain is GAGVSQTPSNKVTEKGKYVELRCDPISGHTALYWYRQSLGQGPEFLIYFQGTGAADDSGLPNDRFFAVRPEGSVSTLKIQRTERGDSAVYLCASSSGADTQYFGPGTRLTVL.

The chain carries TRBV5-4 and TRBJ1-5; D is undetermined. Between the trimmed V and J ends, which lost 2 bases and 1 base, there was a span of 4 bases. The V gene's germline CDR1 is SGHNT and CDR2 YYREEE (reference sequence). This CDR3 spans 13 amino acids. The CDR3 bases are TGTGCCAGCAGCTTAGGAAGCAATCAGCCCCAGCATTTT. The encoded protein is CASSLGSNQPQHF.

The rearrangement joins TRBV5-1 to TRBJ2-1; 9 bases agree with TRBD2. The V segment lost 6 bases and the J segment 4 bases; nucleotides outside the gene matches: 20. CDR3 length: 19 residues. Looked up from germline, CDR1 is SGHRS and CDR2 is YFSETQ. The CDR3 nucleotides read TGCGCCAGCATGGACCTAGAGGCAGGTAGCGGGAGACCGTACAATGAGCAGTTCTTC. It yields the protein CASMDLEAGSGRPYNEQFF.

The chain recombines TRBV6-1 with TRBJ2-4, with D possibly being TRBD1 or TRBD2 (5 bases each). Between the trimmed V and J ends, which lost 0 bases and 15 bases, there was a span of 15 bases. Germline V gives CDR1 MNHNS, CDR2 SASEGT. The CDR3 runs to 13 residues. Here the CDR3 DNA reads TGTGCCAGCAGTGAAGCCCGAGGGACGTCGTTGTACTTC. Encoded protein: CASSEARGTSLYF.

This chain joins TRBV28 and TRBJ1-2; possible D gene TRBD1, 6 bases. CDR1 MDHEN and CDR2 SYDVKM come from the germline V gene. The CDR3 contains 14 residues. The CDR3 spells CVAQQAGALLSYTF. The CDR3 DNA sequence: TGTGTAGCGCAACAGGCAGGGGCCCTATTAAGCTACACCTTC.

The chain is built from TRBV5-1 and TRBJ2-6; D gene uncertain. The germline V and J ends were trimmed by 4 bases and 0 bases, with 8 bases remaining between them. CDR1 and CDR2 from the germline V gene are SGHRS and YFSETQ. The CDR3 has 15 residues. The CDR3 bases are TGCGCCAGCAGCCCGGCCGGCTCTGGGGCCAACGTCCTGACTTTC. It codes for CASSPAGSGANVLTF.

This chain joins TRBV6-1 and TRBJ1-1, with TRBD1 matching 9 bases. The CDR3 covers 13 residues. With 7 bases clipped from V and 4 bases from J, the junction kept 4 bases outside the gene matches. The germline V gene has CDR1 MNHNS and CDR2 SASEGT. The CDR3 sequence is CASNRGRSTEAFF. Written as DNA, the CDR3 is TGTGCCAGCAACAGGGGGCGAAGCACTGAAGCTTTCTTT.

The V call is TRBV4-3, the J call TRBJ2-5; D could derive from TRBD1 or TRBD2 (5 bases each). The germline gives CDR1 LGHNA, CDR2 YSLEER. Trimming left V 0 bases short and J 5 bases short, with 13 bases between. The CDR3 length is 15 residues. This CDR3 reads CASSQDWGTGETQYF. The CDR3 coding sequence is TGCGCCAGCAGCCAAGATTGGGGGACGGGGGAGACCCAGTACTTC.

This CDR3 reads CASSLGGVNTEAFF. DNA of the CDR3: TGTGCCAGCAGCTTAGGAGGGGTGAACACTGAAGCTTTCTTT. The rearrangement uses TRBV11-2 and TRBJ1-1; D might be TRBD1 (5 bases). Germline CDR1 SGHAT, CDR2 FQNNGV. This CDR3 comprises 14 residues. V lost 1 base to trimming and J lost 0 bases, with 6 bases between them.

This clone occurred once. This rearrangement joins TRBV5-1 to TRBJ2-7; D is possibly TRBD1 or TRBD2 (5 bases each). Trimming removed 5 bases at V and 0 bases at J, with 15 bases between. CDR3 size: 15 residues. Germline values: CDR1 SGHRS, CDR2 YFSETQ. Written as DNA, the CDR3 is TGCGCCAGCAGTTTACGGGACCTAAGCTCCTACGAGCAGTACTTC. This translates into CASSLRDLSSYEQYF.

This chain uses TRBV6-6 with TRBJ1-1; D is undetermined. Germline V CDR1 and CDR2: MNHNY, SVGAGI (reference sequence). Trimming pared 0 bases from V and 10 bases from J, leaving 6 bases between. This CDR3 region has 11 residues. CDR3 coding DNA: TGTGCCAGCAGTTACTCAGGGAGAGCTTTCTTT. Its translation: CASSYSGRAFF.

The rearrangement links TRBV27 to TRBJ2-7; possibly TRBD1 or TRBD2 for D (5 bases each). The V end lost 6 bases, the J end lost 6 bases, and 15 bases lay between the germline ends. The CDR3 spans 13 residues. CDR1 is MNHEY, CDR2 SMNVEV, per germline (reference sequence). This chain's CDR3 is CASSLKRDVEQYF. Here the CDR3 DNA reads TGTGCCAGCAGCTTAAAACGGGACGTCGAGCAGTACTTC.

The chain joins TRBV7-9 to TRBJ2-3, with D maybe TRBD1 (5 bases). The CDR3 loop spans 15 amino acids. Trimming left V 2 bases short and J 4 bases short, with 13 bases between. Germline V CDR1 and CDR2: SEHNR, FQNEAQ (reference sequence). In nucleotides, the CDR3 is TGTGCCAGCAGCTTAAGTCAGGGTCTCTCAGATACGCAGTATTTT. Translation: CASSLSQGLSDTQYF.

The rearrangement uses TRBV11-2 and TRBJ2-2, with unresolved D. Germline V gene data show CDR1 as SGHAT and CDR2 as FQNNGV. CDR3 length: 15 amino acids. V dropped 3 bases and J dropped 5 bases, with 13 bases sitting between them. The CDR3: CASSFSVLGTGELFF. The CDR3 DNA follows: TGTGCCAGCAGCTTTTCTGTCTTGGGTACCGGGGAGCTGTTTTTT.

V gene TRBV28 combines with J gene TRBJ2-7, with D possibly being TRBD2 (7 bases). Germline assignment: CDR1 MDHEN and CDR2 SYDVKM. V lost 8 bases to trimming and J lost 2 bases, with 25 bases between them. The CDR3 is made up of 17 amino acids. The CDR3 DNA reads TGTGCCAGCCCCCCTAGAGGACGGGGGGCGGGAGCCTACGAGCAGTACTTC. This encodes CASPPRGRGAGAYEQYF.

V usage is TRBV7-2 and J usage is TRBJ2-7; TRBD1 aligns across 7 bases. Germline-derived CDR1 and CDR2 are SGHTA and FQGNSA. Trimming cost V 0 bases and J 2 bases; bases outside gene matches: 13. CDR3 length: 18 amino acids. The CDR3: CASSLADSETGTPYEQYF. CDR3 in DNA: TGTGCCAGCAGCTTAGCGGACTCAGAGACAGGGACGCCCTACGAGCAGTACTTC.